Listed below are T cell receptor beta chains from one sample, sequenced in a study of blood T cell repertoires in COVID-19. Libraries were prepared by immunoSEQ multiplex PCR; TCRdb keeps only in-frame clonotypes and omits some of them. In the table there are under 450,000 clones, over 75% of which are singletons. The sequenced sample consisted of PBMCs or T cells enriched from blood (not recorded which). These receptor sequences come from a man aged 30 to 39 who had recovered from COVID-19. CDR3s include the opening cysteine and the closing phenylalanine or tryptophan. Fields, in order: clone size, V gene, D gene, J gene, CDR3 DNA, CDR3 protein. A D gene is named only where the DNA matches it firmly. A clone size is listed for some rows: how often the clone was seen (once, few, many), or a class if it is expanded.

NA	TRBV18	TRBD1	TRBJ1-3	TGTGCCAGCTCACCACCGGGACAGGGTCGAAACACCATATATTTT	CASSPPGQGRNTIYF
once	TRBV25-1	NA	TRBJ1-2	TGTGCCAGCAGTGGGGGGAGGGGCTATGGCTACACCTTC	CASSGGRGYGYTF
once	TRBV5-6	NA	TRBJ2-7	TGTGCCAGCAGCTCGGGAGCCTCCTCCTACGAGCAGTACTTC	CASSSGASSYEQYF
once	TRBV19	NA	TRBJ1-3	TGTGCCAGTAGTATCGCCACGACCGGGACCATATATTTT	CASSIATTGTIYF
NA	TRBV19	NA	TRBJ1-2	TGTGCCAGTAGTATAGATCCCCTCGCCAACTGGAACTATGGCTACACCTTC	CASSIDPLANWNYGYTF
NA	TRBV6-5	NA	TRBJ1-2	TGTGCCAGCAGAGGAGGGCTTAACTATGGCTACACCTTC	CASRGGLNYGYTF
NA	TRBV11-2	NA	TRBJ1-3	TGTGCCAGCAGCTTAGATTGGGCGTTGAGCTCTGGAAACACCATATATTTT	CASSLDWALSSGNTIYF
NA	TRBV3-1/TRBV3-2	NA	TRBJ1-1	TGTGCCAGCAGCCAAATCAGGGTTGGTATTAGCACTGAAGCTTTCTTT	CASSQIRVGISTEAFF
NA	TRBV19	NA	TRBJ2-3	TGTGCCAGTAGCGCCGGAGATAGAGATACGCAGTATTTT	CASSAGDRDTQYF
NA	TRBV3-1/TRBV3-2	NA	TRBJ1-2	TGTGCCAGCAGCCAAGGTCTGGCCTATGGCTACACCTTC	CASSQGLAYGYTF
NA	TRBV6-2/TRBV6-3	TRBD1	TRBJ1-1	TGTGCCAGCAGTTACCCCAAGGACAGGACTGAAGCTTTCTTT	CASSYPKDRTEAFF
few	TRBV6-5	NA	TRBJ2-7	TGTGCCAGCTGGGGAGGCAGGGAGGTTAACGAGCAGTACTTC	CASWGGREVNEQYF
NA	TRBV30	TRBD1	TRBJ2-7	TGTGCCTGGAGTGCCGGGACAGGGAAACACGAGCAGTACTTC	CAWSAGTGKHEQYF
NA	TRBV12-3/TRBV12-4	NA	TRBJ1-2	TGTGCCAGCAGGCCGGGGGGCTATGGCTACACCTTC	CASRPGGYGYTF
NA	TRBV19	TRBD1	TRBJ1-5	TGTGCCAGTATGGTGAACAGGGGGTTCGGGTCGAATCAGCCCCAGCATTTT	CASMVNRGFGSNQPQHF
NA	TRBV2	TRBD1	TRBJ1-3	TGTGCCAGCATCGACAGGGTGGACGGAAACACCATATATTTT	CASIDRVDGNTIYF